This T cell receptor beta chain emerged from a study of blood T cell repertoires in COVID-19 (dated by TCRdb to between 2020 and 2021). Study-wide context: Samples from collaborators originated in the United States, Italy and Spain and spanned both the acute and convalescent phases of COVID-19. A freely available public database, intended as a resource for researchers studying the immune response to SARS-CoV-2, is where the repertoires were released. The samples were drawn from two sources: the first 160 participants of the ongoing ImmuneRACE study, and 1,254 subjects contributed by 6 global collaborators. The dataset comprised deeply sampled blood TCRbeta repertoires from subjects exposed to, actively infected with, or recovered from COVID-19. Where available, HLA class I and class II types were taken from metadata supplied by the sample provider and were not determined by assay-based typing. The sample metadata nearly always contained a de-identified subject ID, COVID-19 status, age in years and sex. The prospective study material was composed of cDNA or gDNA derived from T cells, B-cell-depleted T cells, or PBMCs. Broad study findings and their caveats: Clinical and demographic metadata were provided uncurated, with the amount varying by source and participant.

TCRbeta CDR3 regions were amplified from genomic DNA using the immunoSEQ Assay, a bias-controlled multiplex PCR. The source study handled its data this way. Within the assay, amplification of reference gene primers was used to estimate how many nucleated cells each sample contained. Sequence reads were collapsed and filtered to measure the absolute abundance of every unique TCRbeta CDR3 rearrangement. For each sample, productive Simpson clonality was calculated as the square root of Simpson's diversity index across productive rearrangements. TCRdb limited this immuneACCESS table to in-frame rearrangements with V and J called. A share of clones is missing; checked studies link under half to unresolved V genes, and the rest is unexplained. That table supplies the V and J calls and clone size; D and trimming were determined from the DNA. Within this sample are roughly 200,000 clones, with roughly 77% of them counted one time only. The ten largest clones represent roughly 10% of the sample.

Comments on this clone: Its antigen is still unknown. No base quality information exists; no much larger clone differs at one position.

One collaborating source in Seattle enrolled patients during active infection and followed them longitudinally through the course of disease. Whole blood was collected in K2EDTA tubes by collaborating institutions according to the institutions' own protocols. Collaborator samples were shipped for TCRbeta analysis as frozen whole blood, isolated PBMCs, or DNA extracted from either sample type. The clonotype comes from a woman older than 75 with COVID-19, enrolled during active disease. Sequencing used peripheral blood.

The DNA reads TGTGCCACCAGCAGAGATTTGGGCAGTATCAATCAGCCCCAGCATTTT. Its coded protein is CATSRDLGSINQPQHF. This chain joins TRBV15 to TRBJ1-5, with an unclear D gene assignment. The germline V gene encodes CDR1 LNHNV and CDR2 YYDKDF (reference sequence). From cysteine to phenylalanine, the CDR3 is 16 amino acids long. The sequence is cut down to CDR3 DNA, 48 bases in frame from base 1. V was cut back by 0 bases and J by 3 bases, leaving a gap of 12 bases between them.